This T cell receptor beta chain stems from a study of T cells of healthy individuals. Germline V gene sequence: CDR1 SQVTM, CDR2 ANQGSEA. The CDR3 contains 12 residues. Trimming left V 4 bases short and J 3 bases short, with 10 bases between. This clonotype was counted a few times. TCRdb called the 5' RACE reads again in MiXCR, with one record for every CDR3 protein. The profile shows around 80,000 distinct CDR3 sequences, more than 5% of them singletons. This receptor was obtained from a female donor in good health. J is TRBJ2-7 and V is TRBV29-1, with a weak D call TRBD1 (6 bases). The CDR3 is CSVARGSYEQYF. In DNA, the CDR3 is TGCAGCGTTGCCAGGGGAAGCTACGAGCAGTACTTC.